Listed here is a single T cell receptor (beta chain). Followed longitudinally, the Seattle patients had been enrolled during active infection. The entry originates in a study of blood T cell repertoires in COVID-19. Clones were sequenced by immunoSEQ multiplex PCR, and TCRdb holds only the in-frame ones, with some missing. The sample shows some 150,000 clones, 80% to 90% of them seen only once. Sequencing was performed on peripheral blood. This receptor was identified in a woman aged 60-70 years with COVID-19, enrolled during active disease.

CDR3 nucleotides: TGCGCCAGCAGCTTGGCTCCGGGGGGGAATAGCAATCAGCCCCAGCATTTT. Translating gives CASSLAPGGNSNQPQHF. The chain joins TRBV5-1 to TRBJ1-5; maybe TRBD1 (5 bases). CDR3 size: 17 residues. Germline values: CDR1 SGHRS, CDR2 YFSETQ. V gave up 0 bases and J gave up 0 bases, with 13 bases separating them.